This is a list of T cell receptor beta chains from one sample in a study of blood T cell repertoires in COVID-19. Sequencing was performed with immunoSEQ multiplex PCR; in TCRdb, only in-frame clones are kept and a portion is missing. The repertoire has about 210,000 clones, 84% of them found once; the top ten carry over 9.5%. What was sequenced was peripheral blood. Receptors were obtained from a woman older than 75 with COVID-19, enrolled during active disease. Each CDR3 is given with its conserved first and last residue. D genes are given only for firm matches. A clone size is listed for some rows: how often the clone was seen (once, few, many), or a class if it is expanded.

clone_size	d_call	v_call	j_call	cdr3_nt	cdr3_aa
.	.	TRBV2	TRBJ1-5	TGTGCCAGCAGGGGGCAGGCTCCCTTGAATCAGCCCCAGCATTTT	CASRGQAPLNQPQHF
.	.	TRBV28	TRBJ2-5	TGTGCCAGCAGTGGCGGGGGCGTGAAGACCCAGTACTTC	CASSGGGVKTQYF
.	.	TRBV24-1	TRBJ2-5	TGTGCCACCAGTGATAACCTGCGATTCCAAGAGACCCAGTACTTC	CATSDNLRFQETQYF
few	TRBD2	TRBV3-1/TRBV3-2	TRBJ2-5	TGTGCCAGCAGCCAAGATGGGCGGGGGGCAATCCAAGAGACCCAGTACTTC	CASSQDGRGAIQETQYF
once	TRBD2	TRBV7-2	TRBJ2-7	TGTGCCAGCAGCGTCGGGACTAGCATAACCGAGCAGTACTTC	CASSVGTSITEQYF
.	TRBD1	TRBV2	TRBJ1-1	TGTGCCAGCAGGAACGACAGGGCCACTGAAGCTTTCTTT	CASRNDRATEAFF
.	.	TRBV28	TRBJ2-5	TGTGCCAGCACCACCTCGCTGGGGGCTTACATAGAGACCCAGTACTTC	CASTTSLGAYIETQYF
.	TRBD2	TRBV5-6	TRBJ2-7	TGTGCCAGCAGCTTGGGGACTAGCGGCAACTACGAGCAGTACTTC	CASSLGTSGNYEQYF
.	.	TRBV5-1	TRBJ1-6	TGCGCCAGCAGCTTGGACAGGATCAATTCACCCCTCCACTTT	CASSLDRINSPLHF
.	TRBD1	TRBV19	TRBJ1-1	TGTGCCAGTTCCTTCGCCGGGACAGGGAAGGGCACTGAAGCTTTCTTT	CASSFAGTGKGTEAFF
once	TRBD1	TRBV10-3	TRBJ2-5	TGTGCCATCAGTGCGGACCGGGACAGCCAAGAGACCCAGTACTTC	CAISADRDSQETQYF
.	.	TRBV6-1	TRBJ2-3	TGTGCCAGCAGTGAAGCCGGTGATACGCAGTATTTT	CASSEAGDTQYF
.	.	TRBV7-2	TRBJ2-5	TGTGCCAGCAGCCCAGGGACTCCGCGAAGAGAGACCCAGTACTTC	CASSPGTPRRETQYF
.	TRBD2	TRBV5-1	TRBJ2-5	TGCGCCAGCAGCCGCACTCTAGCGGGGGGTCAAGAGACCCAGTACTTC	CASSRTLAGGQETQYF
.	.	TRBV27	TRBJ1-1	TGTGCCAGCAGTGCCCTGCTGTGGAGCACTGAAGCTTTCTTT	CASSALLWSTEAFF
.	TRBD1	TRBV5-1	TRBJ2-2	TGCGCCAGCAGCTGGGACAGGTGGGCCACCGGGGAGCTGTTTTTT	CASSWDRWATGELFF
.	TRBD1	TRBV12-5	TRBJ2-7	TGTTCCCCTGGGGGACAGACCTACGAGCAGTACTTC	CSPGGQTYEQYF
few	TRBD2	TRBV2	TRBJ2-1	TGTGCCAGCAGTGAAGGCGGGGGACCCTACAATGAGCAGTTCTTC	CASSEGGGPYNEQFF
.	.	TRBV7-9	TRBJ1-5	TGTGCCAGCAGCGAGGACAGAGTCAATCAGCCCCAGCATTTT	CASSEDRVNQPQHF
.	.	TRBV12-3/TRBV12-4	TRBJ1-1	TGTGCCAGCAGTTTCCAGTACAACACTGAAGCTTTCTTT	CASSFQYNTEAFF
.	.	TRBV28	TRBJ1-1	TGTGCCAGCAGTCCCGCAGGGAAGGACACTGAAGCTTTCTTT	CASSPAGKDTEAFF
.	.	TRBV27	TRBJ1-3	TGTGCCAGCAGTTTCACAGGGTTCCCTGGAAACACCATATATTTT	CASSFTGFPGNTIYF
.	.	TRBV19	TRBJ1-1	TGTGCCAGTAGTATTGTTCGGGGGAACACTGAAGCTTTCTTT	CASSIVRGNTEAFF
once	.	TRBV18	TRBJ2-5	TGTGCCAGCTCACCCCAGGGAGGCCCCCAAGAGACCCAGTACTTC	CASSPQGGPQETQYF
.	TRBD2	TRBV5-4	TRBJ2-3	TGTGCCAGCAGGCTATTCGAACTAGCGGGGGCCCCAGATACGCAGTATTTT	CASRLFELAGAPDTQYF
.	TRBD1	TRBV25-1	TRBJ2-7	TGTGCCAGCAGTCGAACAGGGGGAACCTACGAGCAGTACTTC	CASSRTGGTYEQYF
.	TRBD1	TRBV5-1	TRBJ1-4	TGCGCCAGCAGCTTGGGACAGGGAGGAGGTCAACTAAATGAAAAACTGTTTTTT	CASSLGQGGGQLNEKLFF
.	.	TRBV7-9	TRBJ1-1	TGTGCCAGCAGCTTAAACACGAACACTGAAGCTTTCTTT	CASSLNTNTEAFF
.	TRBD2	TRBV5-1	TRBJ2-5	TGCGCCAGCAGCTGGGGCTCGGCGGGGGGGCAAGAGACCCAGTACTTC	CASSWGSAGGQETQYF
.	.	TRBV2	TRBJ1-2	TGTGCCAGCAACGAGGATTCGAACTATGGCTACACCTTC	CASNEDSNYGYTF
.	.	TRBV3-1/TRBV3-2	TRBJ2-2	TGTGCCAGCAGCCATATTGTCGGGGAGCTGTTTTTT	CASSHIVGELFF
.	TRBD1	TRBV5-4	TRBJ1-1	TGTGCCAGCAGCTCGGAGGGCAGGGGGCAGGTGAACACTGAAGCTTTCTTT	CASSSEGRGQVNTEAFF
.	TRBD1	TRBV19	TRBJ1-5	TGTGCCAGTAGTAGGGACAGGTCGGGCAATCAGCCCCAGCATTTT	CASSRDRSGNQPQHF
.	TRBD1	TRBV27	TRBJ2-5	TGTGCCAGCAGCCGACAGGGGCTTTCGGAGACCCAGTACTTC	CASSRQGLSETQYF
few	.	TRBV4-3	TRBJ2-2	TGCGCCAGCAGCCCCCAGACAGGAAACACCGGGGAGCTGTTTTTT	CASSPQTGNTGELFF
.	.	TRBV4-2	TRBJ2-5	TGTGCCAGCAGCCAAGACCCCGGGGAGACCCAGTACTTC	CASSQDPGETQYF
.	.	TRBV18	TRBJ2-2	TGTGCCAGCTCACCCCTCGGACAGCAGAACACCGGGGAGCTGTTTTTT	CASSPLGQQNTGELFF
.	.	TRBV19	TRBJ2-2	TGTGCCAGTACTGAGGACTACCTGAAGGACACCGGGGAGCTGTTTTTT	CASTEDYLKDTGELFF
.	.	TRBV7-2	TRBJ2-2	TGTGCCAGCAGCTTGGGAGGTAGAAACACCGGGGAGCTGTTTTTT	CASSLGGRNTGELFF
.	TRBD1	TRBV6-5	TRBJ2-7	TGTGCCAGCAGTCCGGACAGGGGACCCTACGAGCAGTACTTC	CASSPDRGPYEQYF
.	.	TRBV7-9	TRBJ1-1	TGTGCCAGCAGCTTAGCGAACGGTGGTACTGAAGCTTTCTTT	CASSLANGGTEAFF
once	.	TRBV30	TRBJ1-5	TGTGCCTGGGCCGGTGGGCGAGATCAGCCCCAGCATTTT	CAWAGGRDQPQHF
.	.	TRBV7-9	TRBJ1-6	TGTGCCAGCAGCTTAGGTGGGCAGGTCTCCGGTTCACCCCTCCACTTT	CASSLGGQVSGSPLHF
.	TRBD2	TRBV4-2	TRBJ2-5	TGTGCCAGCAGCCAAGATTCGGCTAGCGGGGAGACCCAGTACTTC	CASSQDSASGETQYF
.	.	TRBV6-2/TRBV6-3	TRBJ1-1	TGTGCCAGCAGTTACTCGCAGGGCACTGAAGCTTTCTTT	CASSYSQGTEAFF
.	TRBD1	TRBV18	TRBJ1-3	TGTGCCAGCTCACCTCCGGGACAGAAGATCTCCTCTGGAAACACCATATATTTT	CASSPPGQKISSGNTIYF
once	.	TRBV19	TRBJ2-2	TGTGCCAGTAGTATAAACGAGGTGGCCGGGGAGCTGTTTTTT	CASSINEVAGELFF
.	TRBD1	TRBV10-3	TRBJ2-5	TGTGCCATCAGTGAGTCAGGCAGGGGGTCAGAGACCCAGTACTTC	CAISESGRGSETQYF
.	TRBD1	TRBV5-4	TRBJ1-2	TGTGCCAGCAGCTTGGAAGCTATAGCGACAGGGGGCGCGTATGGCTACACCTTC	CASSLEAIATGGAYGYTF
.	.	TRBV18	TRBJ2-5	TGTGCCAGCTCACCCCCCGGGGGTGAGACCCAGTACTTC	CASSPPGGETQYF
.	.	TRBV2	TRBJ2-1	TGTGCCAGCAGTGACGTATCTGAGCAGTTCTTC	CASSDVSEQFF
.	.	TRBV18	TRBJ2-7	TGTGCCAGCTCATCCCTGACTGGCTCCTACGAGCAGTACTTC	CASSSLTGSYEQYF
.	.	TRBV15	TRBJ2-5	TGTGCCACCAGCAGAGCAGGGGTGCAAGAGACCCAGTACTTC	CATSRAGVQETQYF
.	.	TRBV6-5	TRBJ1-3	TGTGCCAGCAGTTACTCGATCGGGGTCTCTGGAAACACCATATATTTT	CASSYSIGVSGNTIYF
.	.	TRBV6-5	TRBJ1-4	TGTGCCAGCAGTTACGGTCGGAATGAAAAACTGTTTTTT	CASSYGRNEKLFF
.	.	TRBV5-8	TRBJ2-4	TGTGCCAGCCTTCCGGGGTTGGGCAAAAACATTCAGTACTTC	CASLPGLGKNIQYF
.	.	TRBV18	TRBJ1-1	TGTGCCAGCTCGCGGGGGGGGAAGACTGAAGCTTTCTTT	CASSRGGKTEAFF